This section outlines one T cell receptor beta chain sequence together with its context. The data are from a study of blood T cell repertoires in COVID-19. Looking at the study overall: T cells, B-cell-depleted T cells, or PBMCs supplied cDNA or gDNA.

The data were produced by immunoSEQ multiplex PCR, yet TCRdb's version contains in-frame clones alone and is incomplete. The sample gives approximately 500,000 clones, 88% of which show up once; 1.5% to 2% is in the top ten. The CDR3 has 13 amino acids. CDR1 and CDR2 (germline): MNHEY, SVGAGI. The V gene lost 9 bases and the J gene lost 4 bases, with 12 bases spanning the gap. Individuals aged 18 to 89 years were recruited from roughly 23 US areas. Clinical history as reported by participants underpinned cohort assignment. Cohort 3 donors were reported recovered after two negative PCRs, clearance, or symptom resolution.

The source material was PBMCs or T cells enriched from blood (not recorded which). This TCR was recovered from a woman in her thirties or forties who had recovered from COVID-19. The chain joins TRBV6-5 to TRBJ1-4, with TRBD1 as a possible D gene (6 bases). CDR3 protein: CASHDRNNEKLFF. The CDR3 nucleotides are TGTGCCAGTCACGACAGGAATAATGAAAAACTGTTTTTT.